This TCR beta chain was retrieved from a study of shared clonotypes between healthy human individuals. About the study: A donor's plate count was three for CD4 naive and three for CD4 memory; CD8 naive had two and CD8 memory one. General study points: A handful of donors showed sharing of about 4.7% of naive CD4 clonotypes. Non-shared clonotypes showed lower generation probabilities than clonotypes common to all four donors.

CD45RO negativity and positive selection for CCR7 defined naive CD8 cells, a population that excluded terminally differentiated effector memory CD45RA+ cells. Replicate PCRs from sorted subsets contained about 200 ng DNA, which is around 30,000 T cell genomes. TCRdb's table, derived via immunoSEQ multiplex PCR, lists solely in-frame clones and lacks some. The sample shows about 2 million clones, approximately 95% of them seen only once. The CDR3 is 12 residues long. Trimming took off 3 bases at V and 6 bases at J, with 9 bases between the two ends. Germline CDR1 SGHAT, CDR2 FQNNGV. Notes on this clone: Its antigen is not identified. This specimen includes other DNA sequences encoding the same CDR3.

This rearrangement joins TRBV11-2 to TRBJ2-7; perhaps TRBD1 as D (5 bases). Sequenced: naive CD8+ T cells sorted from blood. The sequence was collected from a man aged 18 to 29 in good health. This CDR3 reads CASSFSGSEQYF. As DNA, the CDR3 is TGTGCCAGCAGCTTTTCAGGGTCCGAGCAGTACTTC. Using reference TRBV11-2 and TRBJ2-7 for the parts outside the CDR3, the full variable domain is EAGVAQSPRYKIIEKRQSVAFWCNPISGHATLYWYQQILGQGPKLLIQFQNNGVVDDSQLPKDRFSAERLKGVDSTLKIQPAKLEDSAVYLCASSFSGSEQYFGPGTRLTVT.